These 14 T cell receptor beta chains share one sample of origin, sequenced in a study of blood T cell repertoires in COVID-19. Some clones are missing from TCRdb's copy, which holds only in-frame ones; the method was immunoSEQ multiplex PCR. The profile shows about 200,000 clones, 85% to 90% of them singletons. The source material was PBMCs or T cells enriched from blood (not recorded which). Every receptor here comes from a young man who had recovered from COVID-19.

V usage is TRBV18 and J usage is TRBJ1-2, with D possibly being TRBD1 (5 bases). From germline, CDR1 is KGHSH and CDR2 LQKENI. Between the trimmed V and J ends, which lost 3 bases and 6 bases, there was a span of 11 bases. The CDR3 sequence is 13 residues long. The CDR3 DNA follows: TGTGCCAGCTCACCCCTACCGGGGGATGGCTACACCTTC. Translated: CASSPLPGDGYTF.

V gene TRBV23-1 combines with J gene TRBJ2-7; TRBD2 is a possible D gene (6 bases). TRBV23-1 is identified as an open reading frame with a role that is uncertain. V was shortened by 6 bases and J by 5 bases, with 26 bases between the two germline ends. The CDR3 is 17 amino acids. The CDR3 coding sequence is TGCGCCAGCAGGCCCTGGGGACGCGATAGCGGCCGCGACGAGCAGTACTTC. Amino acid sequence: CASRPWGRDSGRDEQYF.

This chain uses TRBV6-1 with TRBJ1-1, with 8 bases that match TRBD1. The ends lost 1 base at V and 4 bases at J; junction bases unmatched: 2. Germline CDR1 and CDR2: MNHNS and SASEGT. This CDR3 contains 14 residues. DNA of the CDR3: TGTGCCAGCAGTGAAGAGACAGGGGTCACTGAAGCTTTCTTT. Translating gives CASSEETGVTEAFF.

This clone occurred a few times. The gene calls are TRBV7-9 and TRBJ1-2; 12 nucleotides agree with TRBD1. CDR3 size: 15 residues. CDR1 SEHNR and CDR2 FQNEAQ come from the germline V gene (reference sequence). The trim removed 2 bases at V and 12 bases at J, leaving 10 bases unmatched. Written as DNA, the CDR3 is TGTGCCAGCAGCTTATGGGGGACAGGGGGCTTCCGCGACACCTTC. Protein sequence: CASSLWGTGGFRDTF.

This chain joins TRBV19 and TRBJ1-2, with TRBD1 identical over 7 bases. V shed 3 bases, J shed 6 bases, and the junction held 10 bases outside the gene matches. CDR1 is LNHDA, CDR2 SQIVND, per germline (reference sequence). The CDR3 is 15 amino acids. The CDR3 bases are TGTGCCAGTAGTATGGCCCAGGGGGTTGTCGATGGCTACACCTTC. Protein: CASSMAQGVVDGYTF.

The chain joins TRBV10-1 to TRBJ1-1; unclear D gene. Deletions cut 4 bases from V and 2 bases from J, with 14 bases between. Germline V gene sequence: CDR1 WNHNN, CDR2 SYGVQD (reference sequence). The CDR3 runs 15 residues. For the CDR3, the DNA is TGCGCCAGCAGTGGCCGGACTGGACTAAACACTGAAGCTTTCTTT. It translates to CASSGRTGLNTEAFF.

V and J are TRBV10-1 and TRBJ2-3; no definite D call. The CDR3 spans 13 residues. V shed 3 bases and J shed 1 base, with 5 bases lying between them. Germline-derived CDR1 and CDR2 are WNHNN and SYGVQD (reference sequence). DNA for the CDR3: TGCGCCAGCAGTGACAGGCGCACAGATACGCAGTATTTT. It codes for CASSDRRTDTQYF.

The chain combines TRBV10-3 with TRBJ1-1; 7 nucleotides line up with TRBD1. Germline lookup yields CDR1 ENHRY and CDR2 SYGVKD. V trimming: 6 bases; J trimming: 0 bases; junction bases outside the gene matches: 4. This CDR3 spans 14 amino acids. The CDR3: CAIRGQTMNTEAFF. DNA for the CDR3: TGTGCCATCAGGGGACAGACAATGAACACTGAAGCTTTCTTT.

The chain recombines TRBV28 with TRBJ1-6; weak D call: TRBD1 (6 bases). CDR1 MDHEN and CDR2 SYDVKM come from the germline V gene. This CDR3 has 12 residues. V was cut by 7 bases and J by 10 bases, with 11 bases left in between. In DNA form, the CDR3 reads TGTGCCAGCACCATACAGGGATCACCCCTCCACTTT. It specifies CASTIQGSPLHF.

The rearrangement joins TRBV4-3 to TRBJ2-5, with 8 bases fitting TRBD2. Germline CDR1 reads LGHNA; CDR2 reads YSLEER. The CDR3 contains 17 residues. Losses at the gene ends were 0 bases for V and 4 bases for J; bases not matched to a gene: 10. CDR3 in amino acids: CASSQEMGAGVTETQYF. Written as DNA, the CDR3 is TGCGCCAGCAGCCAAGAAATGGGAGCGGGAGTAACAGAGACCCAGTACTTC.

The CDR3, as DNA: TGCAGCGTTGGTAGGGACAACACCAATGAGCAGTTCTTC. Translation: CSVGRDNTNEQFF. J is TRBJ2-1 and V is TRBV29-1; possibly TRBD1 for D (6 bases). The CDR3 runs to 13 residues. Germline values: CDR1 SQVTM, CDR2 ANQGSEA. V lost 4 bases and J 6 bases, leaving 13 bases between the germline ends.

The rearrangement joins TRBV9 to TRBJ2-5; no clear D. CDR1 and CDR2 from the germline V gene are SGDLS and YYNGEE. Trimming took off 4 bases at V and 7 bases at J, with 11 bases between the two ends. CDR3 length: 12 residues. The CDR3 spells CASSSNRGTQYF. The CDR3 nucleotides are TGTGCCAGCAGCTCCAATCGAGGGACCCAGTACTTC.

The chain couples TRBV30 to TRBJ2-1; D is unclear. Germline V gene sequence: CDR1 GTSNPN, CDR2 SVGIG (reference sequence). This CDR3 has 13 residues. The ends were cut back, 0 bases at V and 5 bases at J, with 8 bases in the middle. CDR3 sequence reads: CAWSVMADNEQFF. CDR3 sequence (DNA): TGTGCCTGGAGTGTAATGGCCGACAATGAGCAGTTCTTC.

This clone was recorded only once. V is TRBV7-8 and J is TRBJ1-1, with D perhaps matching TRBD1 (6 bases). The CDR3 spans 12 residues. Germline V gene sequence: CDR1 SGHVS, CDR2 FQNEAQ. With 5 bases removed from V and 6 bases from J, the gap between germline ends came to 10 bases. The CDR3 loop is CASSAQGSEAFF. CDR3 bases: TGTGCCAGCAGCGCGCAGGGGTCTGAAGCTTTCTTT.